This T cell receptor (beta chain) originates from a study of T-cell reconstitution after alpha-beta-depleted transplantation in children (dated by TCRdb to about 2016). For the study in its entirety: Using TCR repertoire profiling, the study quantitatively followed how T-cell immune reconstitution unfolded in children after TCRalphabeta/CD19-depleted allogeneic hematopoietic cell transplantation.

As to this clonotype: The target of this receptor is not known. Base qualities are not provided; no much larger clone lies one nucleotide away.

From the germline V gene (reference sequence), CDR1 is SGHNT and CDR2 is YYREEE. Taken from cysteine to phenylalanine, the CDR3 has 16 residues. The only DNA kept is the CDR3, 48 bases in frame from the first base. Trimming at the junction amounts to 3 bases on V and 2 bases on J, and the germline ends lie 16 bases apart. The protocol used for the library was PCR. The sequencer was an Illumina HiSeq 2500. Molecular barcoding was employed in the preparation of TCR libraries, with unique molecular identifiers being used to normalize TCRbeta repertoire quantification. TCRdb itself trimmed the public reads at Q25 with fastp, ran MiXCR and retained productive beta chains. Duplicate CDR3 protein sequences are folded into a single record with the most common DNA and genes. Recorded for this sample are around 480,000 distinct CDR3 sequences; 30% to 35% of them occurred a single time. Together, the top ten hold 2% to 2.5% of the sample.

The TCR was taken from a human donor who donated a stem cell graft to a child with aplastic anemia. The specimen comprised PBMCs from the stem cell graft donor, sampled from the stem cell graft. This chain joins TRBV5-4 to TRBJ2-3; the D segment cannot be called with confidence. The DNA sequence is as follows: TGTGCCAGCAGCTCTCACACCGGTGCTGCCACAGATACGCAGTATTTT. Translated, it gives CASSSHTGAATDTQYF.